These 28 T cell receptor beta chains were sequenced from one sample in a study of radiotherapy plus CTLA-4 blockade in lung cancer. Using immunoSEQ multiplex PCR, the repertoire was profiled, and TCRdb retains in-frame clones only, with some absent. Among roughly 68,000 clones listed, about 80% were seen once. The specimen was peripheral blood, collected from a patient treated with radiotherapy plus ipilimumab. Receptors were obtained from a human donor with non-small cell lung cancer who had a complete response to radiotherapy plus ipilimumab.

This clone was counted a few times. This sequence joins TRBV28 and TRBJ1-6, with a weak D call TRBD1 (5 bases). The CDR3 extends over 17 amino acids. Between the trimmed V and J ends, which lost 7 bases and 4 bases, there was a span of 20 bases. Germline assignment: CDR1 MDHEN and CDR2 SYDVKM. The CDR3 is CASTQGIRGRYNSPLHF. The CDR3 bases are TGTGCCAGCACCCAAGGGATACGGGGCAGGTATAATTCACCCCTCCACTTT.

This sequence joins TRBV6-5 and TRBJ1-2; D ambiguous. CDR1 and CDR2 (germline): MNHEY, SVGAGI. This CDR3 spans 12 amino acids. Trimming cost V 5 bases and J 0 bases, with 4 bases left between them. CDR3 protein: CASSTTNYGYTF. The CDR3 DNA reads TGTGCCAGCAGTACTACTAACTATGGCTACACCTTC.

The chain is built from TRBV5-4 and TRBJ1-2; no clear D. V dropped 4 bases and J dropped 0 bases, with 7 bases sitting between them. The CDR3 consists of 13 residues. The germline gives CDR1 SGHNT, CDR2 YYREEE (reference sequence). The chain's CDR3 is CASSAGTNYGYTF. In DNA form, the CDR3 reads TGTGCCAGCAGCGCCGGGACTAACTATGGCTACACCTTC.

A remark on this clone: The junction differs from germline at one of its ends, possibly a read error. The chain carries TRBV11-2 and TRBJ1-1; tentative D call: TRBD1 (5 bases). The CDR3 runs to 13 residues. Per germline, CDR1 SGHAT and CDR2 FQNNGV. The CDR3 DNA reads as TGTGCCAGCGGCCCCAGGGCGAACTCTGAAGCTTTCTTT. It yields the protein CASGPRANSEAFF.

The table lists this clone with a count of one. J is TRBJ1-5 and V is TRBV7-9; the D gene is possibly TRBD1 (6 bases). The CDR3 length is 17 residues. CDR1 SEHNR and CDR2 FQNEAQ come from the germline V gene (reference sequence). V shed 0 bases and J shed 7 bases, with 19 bases lying between them. For the CDR3, the DNA is TGTGCCAGCAGCTTAGCAAGGGCACAGGGATTGGGACAGCCCCAGCATTTT. Its protein is CASSLARAQGLGQPQHF.

This clone was seen a handful of times. The chain couples TRBV7-8 to TRBJ1-3; D remains unclear. The CDR3 is 12 amino acids. Germline V CDR1 and CDR2: SGHVS, FQNEAQ. Trimming pared 0 bases from V and 4 bases from J, leaving 1 base between. The CDR3 loop is CASSLAGNTIYF. The DNA of the CDR3 is TGTGCCAGCAGCTTAGCAGGAAACACCATATATTTT.

The chain recombines TRBV19 with TRBJ2-7, with D unresolved. The germline V gene has CDR1 LNHDA and CDR2 SQIVND (reference sequence). The CDR3 totals 16 residues. The V gene lost 10 bases and the J gene lost 3 bases, with 25 bases spanning the gap. Here the CDR3 reads CAIRRNNLVVIYEQYF. CDR3 coding DNA: TGTGCCATCCGGCGGAATAATTTGGTGGTAATCTACGAGCAGTACTTC.

There are a few counts of this clone. The chain uses TRBV5-1 and TRBJ2-7; D gene unclear. The V gene's germline CDR1 is SGHRS and CDR2 YFSETQ. The V end lost 1 base, the J end lost 3 bases, and 11 bases lay between the germline ends. The CDR3 consists of 14 residues. The CDR3 here is CASSLSGAGYEQYF. In DNA form, the CDR3 reads TGCGCCAGCAGCTTGTCTGGAGCTGGCTACGAGCAGTACTTC.

This clone was detected once. One junction end does not reproduce the germline sequence, and a read error may be involved. This sample includes further DNA sequences coding for the same CDR3. The V and J genes are TRBV6-5 and TRBJ2-7; tentatively, D is TRBD2 (7 bases). The germline gives CDR1 MNHEY, CDR2 SVGAGI. This CDR3 spans 16 amino acids. Here the CDR3 DNA reads TGTGCCAGCAGTTACGCGGGGGCGGCAGGACCCTATGAGCAGTACTTC. Its translation: CASSYAGAAGPYEQYF.

This chain connects TRBV4-3 to TRBJ1-3; D remains unclear. CDR1 is LGHNA and CDR2 is YSLEER in the germline V gene. V was clipped by 0 bases and J by 2 bases, with 14 bases between them. The CDR3 consists of 17 residues. In DNA, the CDR3 is TGCGCCAGCAGCCAAGAAGAGCAGAAACCTACTGGAAACACCATATATTTT. Translating gives CASSQEEQKPTGNTIYF.

The V call is TRBV7-2, the J call TRBJ1-1; 8 bases map to TRBD1. V trimming: 5 bases; J trimming: 10 bases; junction bases outside the gene matches: 9. CDR1 is SGHTA, CDR2 FQGNSA, per germline. The CDR3 covers 13 residues. The CDR3 protein is CASSPGQGLRAFF. CDR3 in DNA: TGTGCCAGCAGCCCCGGACAGGGTTTACGAGCTTTCTTT.

V and J are TRBV28 and TRBJ1-1, with D unresolved. The CDR3 runs to 14 residues. V dropped 2 bases and J dropped 0 bases, with 7 bases sitting between them. Germline V gives CDR1 MDHEN, CDR2 SYDVKM. In DNA, the CDR3 is TGTGCCAGCAGTTTAATGGGTATGAACACTGAAGCTTTCTTT. This translates into CASSLMGMNTEAFF.

This sequence joins TRBV5-1 and TRBJ1-2; 8 bases map to TRBD1. The germline V gene has CDR1 SGHRS and CDR2 YFSETQ. The CDR3 totals 15 residues. The ends lost 1 base at V and 4 bases at J; junction bases unmatched: 6. As DNA, the CDR3 is TGCGCCAGCAGCTTGAGGGCAGGGGGCCCCTATGGCTACACCTTC. Encoded protein: CASSLRAGGPYGYTF.

The CDR3 DNA follows: TGTGCCAGCAGCTTGAACAGGGGGAATGAGCAGTTCTTC. It is translated as CASSLNRGNEQFF. The chain links TRBV5-5 to TRBJ2-1; 8 bases line up with TRBD1. The ends lost 1 base at V and 7 bases at J; junction bases unmatched: 1. This CDR3 spans 13 amino acids. Germline CDR1 reads SGHKS; CDR2 reads YYEKEE (reference sequence).

The CDR3, as DNA: TGTGCCAGCAGCTTACCTTCTAGCGGTAACACCGGGGAGCTGTTTTTT. Its protein is CASSLPSSGNTGELFF. The rearrangement joins TRBV5-4 to TRBJ2-2, with 7 bases identical to TRBD2. The germline V gene encodes CDR1 SGHNT and CDR2 YYREEE (reference sequence). The ends lost 2 bases at V and 2 bases at J; junction bases unmatched: 6. The length of the CDR3 is 16 residues.

The V gene is TRBV27, the J gene TRBJ2-5; D is ambiguous. The CDR3 is 14 residues long. Trimming left V 0 bases short and J 9 bases short, with 14 bases between. The germline V gene has CDR1 MNHEY and CDR2 SMNVEV (reference sequence). The CDR3 DNA is TGTGCCAGCAGTTTATCGGAAGGCTCCAGAGCCCAGTACTTC. This codes for CASSLSEGSRAQYF.

V and J are TRBV13 and TRBJ1-1, with TRBD1 identical over 9 bases. This CDR3 contains 14 residues. The germline V gene has CDR1 PRHDT and CDR2 FYEKMQ (reference sequence). V was pared by 3 bases and J by 3 bases, with 2 bases of the junction left unmatched. The CDR3 DNA sequence: TGTGCCAGCAGCTTGGGACAGGGTGACACTGAAGCTTTCTTT. Translation gives CASSLGQGDTEAFF.

On this clone itself: The junction and the germline gene differ at one end; a read error may be behind it. The chain carries TRBV29-1 and TRBJ2-7; D call uncertain. The CDR3 is 12 amino acids. CDR1 is SQVTM, CDR2 ANQGSEA, per germline. For the CDR3, the DNA is TGCAGCGTTGAAGAAGGAAGTATGGCAGTTTTCTTC. Amino acids: CSVEEGSMAVFF.

V is TRBV30 and J is TRBJ2-5; 7 nucleotides align to TRBD2. Trimming cost V 0 bases and J 9 bases; bases outside gene matches: 1. The CDR3 is 11 residues long. The germline CDR1 and CDR2 sequences are GTSNPN and SVGIG (reference sequence). DNA of the CDR3: TGTGCCTGGAGTGTACGGGAGGCCCAGTACTTC. Its protein product is CAWSVREAQYF.

This chain uses TRBV5-6 with TRBJ1-2; the D is unclear. Looked up from germline, CDR1 is SGHDT and CDR2 is YYEEEE. V was cut by 2 bases and J by 0 bases, with 11 bases left in between. The CDR3 totals 15 residues. DNA for the CDR3: TGTGCCAGCAGCTTTGGTTCAATTTCTAACTATGGCTACACCTTC. This translates into CASSFGSISNYGYTF.

The V gene is TRBV7-9, the J gene TRBJ1-1; 7 nucleotides match TRBD1. Germline values: CDR1 SEHNR, CDR2 FQNEAQ (reference sequence). The CDR3 extends over 14 amino acids. Germline trimming cut 3 bases from V and 7 bases from J; bases unmatched to any gene: 8. The CDR3 DNA reads as TGTGCCAGCAGCTTCGAGGGGGCGTCGTTTGAAGCTTTCTTT. This encodes CASSFEGASFEAFF. The variable domain in full, completed from reference TRBV7-9 and TRBJ1-1, reads DTGVSQNPRHKITKRGQNVTFRCDPISEHNRLYWYRQTLGQGPEFLTYFQNEAQLEKSRLLSDRFSAERPKGSFSTLEIQRTEQGDSAMYLCASSFEGASFEAFFGQGTRLTVV.

In its sample, this clone was seen once. The chain employs TRBV5-6 and TRBJ2-2; TRBD1 or TRBD2 may be the D gene (5 bases each). Germline V gene data show CDR1 as SGHDT and CDR2 as YYEEEE. This CDR3 is built from 16 residues. Trimming pared 0 bases from V and 5 bases from J, leaving 14 bases between. CDR3 residues: CASSLVDGRETGELFF. For the CDR3, the DNA is TGTGCCAGCAGCTTGGTAGACGGCAGGGAGACCGGGGAGCTGTTTTTT.

The V gene is TRBV19, the J gene TRBJ1-1; TRBD1 aligns across 7 bases. Trimming took 7 bases from V and 5 from J; bases not matched to a gene: 7. Germline V gives CDR1 LNHDA, CDR2 SQIVND (reference sequence). The CDR3 spans 13 residues. The CDR3 is CASTISRGTEAFF. In DNA, the CDR3 is TGTGCCAGTACCATTTCCAGGGGGACTGAAGCTTTCTTT. The full variable domain, with the rest looked up from reference TRBV19 and TRBJ1-1, is DGGITQSPKYLFRKEGQNVTLSCEQNLNHDAMYWYRQDPGQGLRLIYYSQIVNDFQKGDIAEGYSVSREKKESFPLTVTSAQKNPTAFYLCASTISRGTEAFFGQGTRLTVV.

The CDR3 is CASRSRGLGNEQFF. As DNA, the CDR3 is TGTGCCAGCAGATCTAGGGGCCTTGGCAATGAGCAGTTCTTC. This chain links TRBV6-1 with TRBJ2-1; tentative D call: TRBD1 (5 bases). The CDR3 runs 14 residues. Trimming left V 6 bases short and J 6 bases short, with 15 bases between. Germline assignment: CDR1 MNHNS and CDR2 SASEGT.

The chain has TRBV18 and TRBJ2-7; D perhaps matches TRBD2 (5 bases). The CDR3 covers 12 residues. Germline V gene data show CDR1 as KGHSH and CDR2 as LQKENI. V shed 6 bases and J shed 6 bases, with 12 bases lying between them. The CDR3 region has the DNA TGTGCCAGCTCCCCCCTAGGAGGCGAGCAGTACGTC. It yields the protein CASSPLGGEQYV.

The rearrangement links TRBV29-1 to TRBJ1-2, with D possibly matching TRBD1 (5 bases). Germline V CDR1 and CDR2: SQVTM, ANQGSEA. The V end was cut by 1 base, the J end by 8 bases, with 14 bases between. This CDR3 spans 13 amino acids. The CDR3 protein is CSVEVGQGGGYTF. The CDR3 DNA sequence: TGCAGCGTTGAAGTAGGGCAGGGTGGCGGCTACACCTTC.

The chain combines TRBV11-3 with TRBJ1-1; D might be TRBD1 (5 bases). The germline V and J ends were trimmed by 1 base and 4 bases, with 10 bases remaining between them. Germline V lookup: CDR1 SGHNT, CDR2 YENEEA. The CDR3 contains 14 residues. The CDR3 region is CASSLGGAVTEAFF. CDR3 bases: TGTGCCAGCAGCTTAGGGGGCGCGGTCACTGAAGCTTTCTTT. Filled out from reference TRBV11-3 and TRBJ1-1, the complete variable domain reads EAGVVQSPRYKIIEKKQPVAFWCNPISGHNTLYWYLQNLGQGPELLIRYENEEAVDDSQLPKDRFSAERLKGVDSTLKIQPAELGDSAVYLCASSLGGAVTEAFFGQGTRLTVV.

This sequence joins TRBV5-1 and TRBJ2-7; 8 positions match TRBD2. The CDR3 spans 13 residues. The junction had 2 bases not matched to a gene; V was cut back by 5 bases and J by 1 base. Germline assignment: CDR1 SGHRS and CDR2 YFSETQ. CDR3 sequence (DNA): TGCGCCAGCAGTGGCGGGGGGTCCTACGAGCAGTACTTC. This translates into CASSGGGSYEQYF.